These 20 T cell receptor beta chains were sequenced from one sample in a study of response to subunit inactivated influenza vaccine. One entry per CDR3 protein results from TCRdb running MiXCR on the RT-PCR reads. The table has hundreds of thousands of distinct CDR3 sequences, approximately 11% seen once. These records were also assigned to another study, of T cells expressing NK-cell markers. As that report states: Libraries used 5'RACE template switching adding universal primer site and UMIs.

This sample comprised PBMCs from blood, obtained on the day of vaccination. The receptors originated from a man in his forties or fifties who received an inactivated influenza vaccine.

The table lists this clonotype with many counts. This chain uses TRBV12-3 or TRBV12-4 with TRBJ2-7; D is possibly TRBD1 (6 bases). The V gene lost 3 bases and the J gene lost 0 bases, with 12 bases spanning the gap. This CDR3 comprises 15 residues. DNA for the CDR3: TGTGCCAGCAGTTTCACAGGGAAGAGCTCCTACGAGCAGTACTTC. It yields the protein CASSFTGKSSYEQYF.

The chain joins TRBV20-1 to TRBJ1-5, with no clear D. The length of the CDR3 is 16 residues. Germline-derived CDR1 and CDR2 are DFQATT and SNEGSKA (reference sequence). Trimming cost V 3 bases and J 0 bases, with 15 bases left between them. The CDR3 nucleotides read TGCAGTGCTAGGTTTGGCAGTGAATATAGCAATCAGCCCCAGCATTTT. Protein: CSARFGSEYSNQPQHF.

The chain recombines TRBV12-3 or TRBV12-4 with TRBJ1-1, with TRBD1 as a possible D gene (5 bases). The V and J ends lost 4 bases and 1 base respectively, with 16 bases between them. The CDR3 length is 16 residues. In DNA form, the CDR3 reads TGTGCCAGCAGTTGGGGGGTCGGGGTGCCGAACACTGAAGCTTTCTTT. Its translation: CASSWGVGVPNTEAFF.

This clonotype showed up just a few times. The chain employs TRBV20-1 and TRBJ2-1, with 13 bases identical to TRBD2. Per the germline V gene, CDR1 is DFQATT and CDR2 is SNEGSKA (reference sequence). The CDR3 length is 16 residues. DNA for the CDR3: TGCAGCTACCAGACTAGCGGGAGGTCCTCCTACAATGAGCAGTTCTTC. It specifies CSYQTSGRSSYNEQFF.

The chain uses TRBV2 and TRBJ2-5; D could derive from TRBD1 or TRBD2 (5 bases each). Deletions cut 7 bases from V and 2 bases from J, with 17 bases between. The CDR3 spans 15 residues. Germline V gene data show CDR1 as SNHLY and CDR2 as FYNNEI. In DNA form, the CDR3 reads TGTGCCAGCACCAACCATCCCGGGGCTCAAGAGACCCAGTACTTC. This translates into CASTNHPGAQETQYF.

This chain uses TRBV12-3 or TRBV12-4 with TRBJ2-3; the D is unclear. This CDR3 spans 13 amino acids. With 4 bases removed from V and 5 bases from J, the gap between germline ends came to 10 bases. CDR3 region: CASSSSSGDTQYF. The CDR3 DNA is TGTGCCAGCAGTTCCAGCTCGGGAGATACGCAGTATTTT.

The chain is built from TRBV7-2 and TRBJ2-4; D gene uncertain. The V gene's germline CDR1 is SGHTA and CDR2 FQGNSA. This CDR3 region has 16 residues. With 1 base removed from V and 0 bases from J, the gap between germline ends came to 10 bases. CDR3: CASSLGTGLAKNIQYF. CDR3 DNA sequence: TGTGCCAGCAGCTTAGGGACCGGCCTAGCCAAAAACATTCAGTACTTC.

The chain employs TRBV12-3 or TRBV12-4 and TRBJ2-1, with D possibly matching TRBD1 (5 bases). The CDR3 has 15 residues. V was trimmed by 2 bases and J by 5 bases, leaving 13 bases between them. In DNA, the CDR3 is TGTGCCAGCAGTTTATATAAGGGGCTGAACAATGAGCAGTTCTTC. This codes for CASSLYKGLNNEQFF.

This clonotype came up a few times. In DNA form, the CDR3 reads TGTGCCATCAGTGAGTCGAGGTTAGCGGGATACCAAGAGACCCAGTACTTC. Amino acid sequence: CAISESRLAGYQETQYF. The rearrangement joins TRBV10-3 to TRBJ2-5; 8 bases line up with TRBD2. This CDR3 is built from 17 residues. J lost 0 bases, V lost 0 bases, and 6 bases had no gene match. The V gene's germline CDR1 is ENHRY and CDR2 SYGVKD.

This clonotype was seen a handful of times. The chain joins TRBV4-1 to TRBJ1-1; 9 nucleotides line up with TRBD1. The CDR3 is 14 amino acids. The J segment lost 4 bases and the V segment lost 6 bases, leaving 6 bases of the junction unmatched. Germline CDR1 is MGHRA and CDR2 is YSYEKL. CDR3: CASSYTGGPTEAFF. CDR3 DNA: TGCGCCAGCAGTTATACAGGGGGCCCCACTGAAGCTTTCTTT.

This clonotype was seen once. This chain links TRBV5-1 with TRBJ2-7; D gene uncertain. The CDR3 totals 14 residues. Trimming removed 2 bases at V and 5 bases at J, with 14 bases between. Per the germline V gene, CDR1 is SGHRS and CDR2 is YFSETQ. The CDR3 region is CASSFDLESNEQYF. In DNA form, the CDR3 reads TGCGCCAGCAGCTTCGATCTGGAGAGTAACGAGCAGTACTTC.

V gene TRBV10-3 combines with J gene TRBJ2-1, with TRBD1 matching over 7 bases. The length of the CDR3 is 15 residues. After removal of 8 bases from V and 0 bases from J, the junction contained 7 bases not matched to a gene. Germline lookup yields CDR1 ENHRY and CDR2 SYGVKD. CDR3 sequence: CAICGGQSSYNEQFF. The CDR3 DNA follows: TGTGCCATCTGTGGGGGACAGAGCTCCTACAATGAGCAGTTCTTC.

The chain is built from TRBV5-1 and TRBJ2-1, with 10 bases that match TRBD2. CDR3 length: 14 residues. V dropped 3 bases and J dropped 10; count of bases not matched to a gene: 7. CDR1 is SGHRS, CDR2 YFSETQ, per germline. CDR3 in DNA: TGCGCCAGCAGCTCGCGGACTAGCGGCTTAGAGCAGTTCTTC. Translated: CASSSRTSGLEQFF. The whole variable domain, remainder taken from reference TRBV5-1 and TRBJ2-1, is KAGVTQTPRYLIKTRGQQVTLSCSPISGHRSVSWYQQTPGQGLQFLFEYFSETQRNKGNFPGRFSGRQFSNSRSEMNVSTLELGDSALYLCASSSRTSGLEQFFGPGTRLTVL.

This clonotype occurred a few times. The genes are TRBV4-2 and TRBJ2-2, with D perhaps matching TRBD1 or TRBD2 (5 bases each). This CDR3 contains 16 residues. V shed 3 bases and J shed 1 base, with 12 bases lying between them. CDR1 and CDR2 (germline): LGHNA, YNFKEQ. The CDR3 loop reads CASSHPGGGNTGELFF. The CDR3, as DNA: TGTGCCAGCAGCCATCCCGGTGGGGGGAACACCGGGGAGCTGTTTTTT.

CDR3 coding DNA: TGCAGTGCTAGAGAGGATCTGAACTATGGCTACACCTTC. The encoded protein is CSAREDLNYGYTF. The chain links TRBV20-1 to TRBJ1-2; unclear D gene. In germline, CDR1 is DFQATT, CDR2 SNEGSKA (reference sequence). The CDR3 totals 13 residues. The V end was cut by 0 bases, the J end by 2 bases, with 7 bases between.

This clonotype was seen ten or more times. The V gene is TRBV3-1, the J gene TRBJ2-5; 10 bases line up with TRBD2. Germline values: CDR1 LGHDT, CDR2 YNNKEL (reference sequence). This CDR3 has 14 amino acids. The V gene end was trimmed by 4 bases and the J gene end by 5 bases; junction bases not matched to a gene: 4. Written as DNA, the CDR3 is TGTGCCAGCAGCCCACTAGCGGGACCCGAGACCCAGTACTTC. It encodes CASSPLAGPETQYF.

J is TRBJ2-3 and V is TRBV10-3, with a tentative D call TRBD2 (7 bases). Germline V gene sequence: CDR1 ENHRY, CDR2 SYGVKD. The CDR3 totals 16 residues. Trimming stripped 5 bases from V and 3 bases from J, with 18 bases between. The CDR3 region is CAISQGRGGWTDTQYF. The CDR3 nucleotides read TGTGCCATCAGTCAAGGAAGGGGGGGCTGGACAGATACGCAGTATTTT.

CDR3 loop: CASSLRPGQFNEQFF. CDR3 nucleotide sequence: TGTGCCAGCAGTCTACGGCCGGGACAATTCAATGAGCAGTTCTTC. V and J are TRBV6-5 and TRBJ2-1; TRBD1 is a possible D gene (6 bases). The ends were cut back, 5 bases at V and 6 bases at J, with 17 bases in the middle. The CDR3 has 15 amino acids. Germline CDR1 reads MNHEY; CDR2 reads SVGAGI.

This clonotype was seen a few times. The CDR3: CASSEAGQGSGTPLHF. As DNA, the CDR3 is TGTGCCAGCAGTGAAGCGGGACAGGGTTCGGGGACACCCCTCCACTTT. The chain has TRBV6-1 and TRBJ1-6; 9 nucleotides agree with TRBD1. V gave up 0 bases and J gave up 11 bases; unmatched junction bases: 8. There are 16 residues in the CDR3. Germline values: CDR1 MNHNS, CDR2 SASEGT.

Ten or more counts support this clonotype. This sequence joins TRBV12-3 or TRBV12-4 and TRBJ2-3; 8 bases are a match to TRBD2. The CDR3 contains 15 residues. The V segment lost 6 bases and the J segment 6 bases; nucleotides outside the gene matches: 11. For the CDR3, the DNA is TGTGCCAGCAGCCGCCGTGTTAGCGGGGTGGATACGCAGTATTTT. Its protein is CASSRRVSGVDTQYF.